This record covers a single TCR beta chain. This sample is drawn from a study of blood T cell repertoires in COVID-19. On the study more broadly: Acute and convalescent COVID-19 specimens originated in the United States, Italy and Spain. T cells, B-cell-depleted T cells, or PBMCs provided the cDNA or gDNA that served as material.

In the study's own analysis: Nucleated cell number was recorded as an estimate derived from reference gene primer amplification. The assay was immunoSEQ multiplex PCR, and TCRdb's table has in-frame clones only and misses some. Clone size and the V and J calls come from that table; the DNA yielded D and trimming. The sample contains approximately 94,000 clones, 88% of which appear only once. The CDR3 length is 16 residues. Germline V CDR1 and CDR2: MGHRA, YSYEKL. V lost 0 bases, J lost 3 bases, and 13 bases lay in between. The specimen sequenced was peripheral blood. The TCR sequence derives from a woman in her 70s with acute or convalescent COVID-19. The chain is built from TRBV4-1 and TRBJ2-3; a weak D match, TRBD2 (6 bases). The CDR3 here is CASSQDYGSRTDTQYF. CDR3 DNA: TGCGCCAGCAGCCAAGATTACGGGAGCAGAACAGATACGCAGTATTTT.